The T cell receptor beta chain described here comes from a study of blood T cell repertoires in COVID-19. Study-level background: Nucleic acid was either cDNA or gDNA, and it came from T cells, B-cell-depleted T cells, or PBMCs.

The data were produced by immunoSEQ multiplex PCR, yet TCRdb's version contains in-frame clones alone and is incomplete. The sample records around 180,000 clones, roughly 83% being singletons. Donors in Cohort 3 counted as recovered after two negative PCRs, clearance, or symptom resolution. The TCR originated in a woman between 25 and 40 years old who had recovered from COVID-19. The sample taken for sequencing was PBMCs or T cells enriched from blood (not recorded which).

This chain's CDR3 is CASSSQGAGNNSPLHF. The DNA for the CDR3 is TGTGCCAGCAGCTCCCAGGGGGCAGGGAATAATTCACCCCTCCACTTT. V is TRBV7-3 and J is TRBJ1-6; 8 bases are shared with TRBD1. The CDR3 contains 16 residues. Germline CDR1 and CDR2: SGHTA and FQGTGA. V was pared by 4 bases and J by 5 bases, with 7 bases of the junction left unmatched.